One and the same sample provided the 22 T cell receptor beta chains below, sequenced in a study of T cell responses to AZD1222 COVID-19 vaccine (dated by TCRdb to the early 2020s). According to the study, the label for this sample's time point signals: about 28 days (+/-7) after the second vaccine dose. The library was obtained by the immunoSEQ multiplex PCR assay. Not all clones reach the TCRdb copy of this immuneACCESS table, which keeps in-frame sequences only. Checked studies attribute under half of the gap to unresolved V genes and leave the rest unexplained. Recorded for this sample are about 130,000 clones; roughly 92% of them occurred a single time. The ten largest account for about 1.1% of the sample. Sequencing used peripheral blood, obtained 28 days after the second AZD1222 dose. The receptors shown here come from an adult who received the AZD1222 COVID-19 vaccine.

The chain joins TRBV7-2 to TRBJ2-7; 7 positions match TRBD2. The CDR3 runs 16 residues. CDR1 is SGHTA, CDR2 FQGNSA, per germline. V lost 1 base, J lost 5 bases, and 11 bases stayed unmatched. The CDR3 is CASSLGGSGNRHEQYF. The CDR3 region has the DNA TGTGCCAGCAGCTTAGGAGGAAGCGGGAACCGTCACGAGCAGTACTTC.

The chain recombines TRBV30 with TRBJ1-5; maybe TRBD1 (6 bases). Trimming cost V 5 bases and J 2 bases, with 16 bases left between them. Germline loops: CDR1 GTSNPN, CDR2 SVGIG (reference sequence). This CDR3 region has 15 residues. The DNA of the CDR3 is TGTGCCTGGTACCGAGGGGGTGGCGGCAATCAGCCCCAGCATTTT. Translated, it gives CAWYRGGGGNQPQHF.

The chain recombines TRBV15 with TRBJ1-5; the match to TRBD1 covers 7 bases. The CDR3 length is 15 residues. V gave up 5 bases and J gave up 6 bases; unmatched junction bases: 10. CDR1 and CDR2 (germline): LNHNV, YYDKDF (reference sequence). CDR3 nucleotide sequence: TGTGCCACCAGCCCTTTTTCAGGGGGGACTCAGCCCCAGCATTTT. Translation: CATSPFSGGTQPQHF.

This clone was found once. The genes are TRBV29-1 and TRBJ2-3; no firm D call. Germline values: CDR1 SQVTM, CDR2 ANQGSEA. The CDR3 loop spans 15 amino acids. The V gene lost 6 bases and the J gene lost 4 bases, with 20 bases spanning the gap. This CDR3 reads CSVAQLLRIPDTQYF. The CDR3 DNA is TGCAGCGTGGCGCAACTACTAAGGATTCCAGATACGCAGTATTTT.

The V call is TRBV7-2, the J call TRBJ2-7; D assignment may be TRBD1 or TRBD2 (5 bases each). The CDR3 is made up of 16 amino acids. The germline CDR1 and CDR2 sequences are SGHTA and FQGNSA. V lost 0 bases to trimming and J lost 2 bases, with 14 bases between them. CDR3: CASSLAGQLGAYEQYF. The CDR3 coding sequence is TGTGCCAGCAGCTTAGCTGGCCAACTGGGGGCCTACGAGCAGTACTTC.

The rearrangement links TRBV5-6 to TRBJ1-5; D is undetermined. V was shortened by 4 bases and J by 4 bases, with 15 bases between the two germline ends. Per germline, CDR1 SGHDT and CDR2 YYEEEE. CDR3 length: 15 residues. The CDR3 protein is CASSAGLLSNQPQHF. The CDR3 nucleotides read TGTGCCAGCAGCGCAGGACTACTTTCTAATCAGCCCCAGCATTTT.

The rearrangement links TRBV27 to TRBJ1-6; 10 bases line up with TRBD1. Germline CDR1 reads MNHEY; CDR2 reads SMNVEV (reference sequence). CDR3 length: 15 residues. Trimming removed 6 bases from V and 10 bases from J; junction bases left unmatched: 9. This CDR3 is CASRPRDRGYSPLHF. CDR3 nucleotides: TGTGCCAGCAGGCCTCGGGACAGGGGATACTCACCCCTCCACTTT.

J is TRBJ1-2 and V is TRBV27; 7 nucleotides line up with TRBD1. Trimming took 5 bases from V and 6 from J; bases not matched to a gene: 15. The CDR3 is 16 residues long. Germline V gene lookup returns CDR1 MNHEY and CDR2 SMNVEV (reference sequence). CDR3 in amino acids: CASSPRPGQRDNGYTF. In DNA, the CDR3 is TGTGCCAGCAGTCCCCGACCGGGACAGAGGGATAATGGCTACACCTTC.

The gene calls are TRBV28 and TRBJ2-7; D ambiguous. CDR3 length: 14 residues. Between the trimmed V and J ends, which lost 6 bases and 5 bases, there was a span of 17 bases. CDR1 MDHEN and CDR2 SYDVKM come from the germline V gene. CDR3 protein: CASRSPSVRDEQYF. The CDR3 DNA sequence: TGTGCCAGCAGGTCCCCCAGCGTAAGGGACGAGCAGTACTTC. The full variable domain, completed using reference TRBV28 and TRBJ2-7, is DVKVTQSSRYLVKRTGEKVFLECVQDMDHENMFWYRQDPGLGLRLIYFSYDVKMKEKGDIPEGYSVSREKKERFSLILESASTNQTSMYLCASRSPSVRDEQYFGPGTRLTVT.

The chain uses TRBV4-3 and TRBJ1-2, with D possibly being TRBD1 (6 bases). CDR1 and CDR2 (germline): LGHNA, YSLEER. V lost 1 base to trimming and J lost 2 bases, with 11 bases between them. CDR3 length: 15 residues. The chain's CDR3 is CASSQAAGVNYGYTF. CDR3 coding DNA: TGCGCCAGCAGCCAAGCGGCAGGGGTCAACTATGGCTACACCTTC.

J is TRBJ2-5 and V is TRBV18; 7 nucleotides match TRBD1. Unmatched junction bases numbered 5, after V lost 2 bases and J lost 5 bases. The germline CDR1 and CDR2 sequences are KGHSH and LQKENI. This CDR3 has 14 amino acids. Here the CDR3 DNA reads TGTGCCAGCTCACCAGGACAGGCGGAGGAGACCCAGTACTTC. As protein: CASSPGQAEETQYF.

The V gene is TRBV28, the J gene TRBJ2-3; a weak D match, TRBD1 (7 bases). The CDR3 has 17 residues. The V gene's germline CDR1 is MDHEN and CDR2 SYDVKM. V gave up 8 bases and J gave up 6 bases, with 27 bases separating them. The CDR3 coding sequence is TGTGCCAGCCGGACAGGCGCGCAGGCGGGGTCCAGGGATACGCAGTATTTT. As protein: CASRTGAQAGSRDTQYF. Full variable domain (missing parts from reference TRBV28 and TRBJ2-3): DVKVTQSSRYLVKRTGEKVFLECVQDMDHENMFWYRQDPGLGLRLIYFSYDVKMKEKGDIPEGYSVSREKKERFSLILESASTNQTSMYLCASRTGAQAGSRDTQYFGPGTRLTVL.

The CDR3 protein is CASSLQGPTIYEQYF. The CDR3 DNA follows: TGTGCCAGCAGTTTACAGGGGCCCACTATTTACGAGCAGTACTTC. The chain is built from TRBV5-4 and TRBJ2-7; 7 bases fit TRBD1. CDR1 and CDR2 (germline): SGHNT, YYREEE (reference sequence). The V segment lost 5 bases and the J segment 4 bases; nucleotides outside the gene matches: 12. This CDR3 comprises 15 residues.

The gene calls are TRBV5-6 and TRBJ1-4; weak D call: TRBD1 (6 bases). V was shortened by 1 base and J by 6 bases, with 10 bases between the two germline ends. Per the germline V gene, CDR1 is SGHDT and CDR2 is YYEEEE. The CDR3 totals 14 residues. CDR3 amino acids: CASSLRQVDEKLFF. In DNA, the CDR3 is TGTGCCAGCAGCTTGAGACAGGTTGATGAAAAACTGTTTTTT.

The chain combines TRBV9 with TRBJ2-7; D unclear. V gave up 0 bases and J gave up 2 bases, with 9 bases separating them. Germline V gene data show CDR1 as SGDLS and CDR2 as YYNGEE. The CDR3 has 14 amino acids. CDR3 nucleotide sequence: TGTGCCAGCAGCGTAGGAAACGGGCCCTACGAGCAGTACTTC. Protein: CASSVGNGPYEQYF. The whole variable domain, filled in from reference TRBV9 and TRBJ2-7, reads DSGVTQTPKHLITATGQRVTLRCSPRSGDLSVYWYQQSLDQGLQFLIQYYNGEERAKGNILERFSAQQFPDLHSELNLSSLELGDSALYFCASSVGNGPYEQYFGPGTRLTVT.

The chain combines TRBV11-1 with TRBJ2-7; 7 bases agree with TRBD2. CDR1 and CDR2 from the germline V gene are SGHAT and FQDESV (reference sequence). This CDR3 is 14 amino acids long. Unmatched junction bases numbered 0, after V lost 1 base and J lost 0 bases. The CDR3 reads CASSLERGSYEQYF. The CDR3 DNA sequence: TGTGCCAGCAGCTTAGAGCGGGGCTCCTACGAGCAGTACTTC. The variable domain in full, completed from reference TRBV11-1 and TRBJ2-7, reads EAEVAQSPRYKITEKSQAVAFWCDPISGHATLYWYRQILGQGPELLVQFQDESVVDDSQLPKDRFSAERLKGVDSTLKIQPAELGDSAMYLCASSLERGSYEQYFGPGTRLTVT.

The chain combines TRBV15 with TRBJ1-2; 9 positions match TRBD1. The CDR3 loop spans 15 amino acids. The germline CDR1 and CDR2 sequences are LNHNV and YYDKDF (reference sequence). V lost 1 base and J lost 4; bases outside the gene matches: 4. CDR3 nucleotides: TGTGCCACCAGCAGAGGGTCGGACAGGGGCTATGGCTACACCTTC. Its translation: CATSRGSDRGYGYTF.

CDR3 sequence reads: CASSLRDSNTGELFF. In nucleotides, the CDR3 is TGTGCCAGCAGCTTACGGGACTCCAACACCGGGGAGCTGTTTTTT. The chain combines TRBV3-1 (or the pseudogene TRBV3-2) with TRBJ2-2; TRBD2 might be the D (6 bases). Trimming left V 5 bases short and J 2 bases short, with 12 bases between. Germline CDR1 is LGHDT and CDR2 is YNNKEL (reference sequence). This CDR3 comprises 15 residues.

The rearrangement links TRBV16 to TRBJ1-5, with TRBD1 as a possible D gene (5 bases). V was trimmed by 3 bases and J by 0 bases, leaving 15 bases between them. This CDR3 is 17 amino acids long. CDR1 and CDR2 from the germline V gene are KGHSY and FQNENV. CDR3 sequence reads: CASSQIAGPYSNQPQHF. The CDR3 bases are TGTGCCAGCAGCCAGATCGCAGGGCCTTATAGCAATCAGCCCCAGCATTTT.

The chain combines TRBV7-2 with TRBJ1-4; D gene unclear. The V gene's germline CDR1 is SGHTA and CDR2 FQGNSA. The CDR3 extends over 15 amino acids. V was trimmed by 2 bases and J by 4 bases, leaving 11 bases between them. The CDR3 sequence is CASSLFSADNEKLFF. The CDR3 bases are TGTGCCAGCAGCTTATTTTCGGCAGATAATGAAAAACTGTTTTTT.

This chain joins TRBV7-3 and TRBJ2-3; 12 bases align to TRBD1. Losses at the gene ends were 5 bases for V and 5 bases for J; bases not matched to a gene: 8. Germline CDR1 SGHTA, CDR2 FQGTGA. CDR3 length: 16 residues. The CDR3 spells CASSPRDRGPGDTQYF. Written as DNA, the CDR3 is TGTGCCAGCAGCCCCAGGGACAGGGGGCCGGGAGATACGCAGTATTTT.

CDR3 protein: CASSDSQLAEKLFF. Written as DNA, the CDR3 is TGTGCCAGCAGTGATTCGCAGTTGGCTGAAAAACTGTTTTTT. V is TRBV6-1 and J is TRBJ1-4; D unclear. The CDR3 contains 14 residues. V shed 3 bases and J shed 7 bases, with 12 bases lying between them. The germline CDR1 and CDR2 sequences are MNHNS and SASEGT.